The 26 T cell receptor beta chains listed next were all sequenced from one sample in a study of blood T cell repertoires in COVID-19. TCRdb keeps only in-frame clones here, not all; method: immunoSEQ multiplex PCR. The sample holds about 220,000 clones, 80% to 90% seen once. The sequenced sample consisted of PBMCs or T cells enriched from blood (not recorded which). Source of these receptors: a woman aged 18-35 years in a cohort exposed to, infected with or recovered from COVID-19 (not recorded which).

In this sample, this clone turned up once. V usage is TRBV6-5 and J usage is TRBJ2-3; possible D gene TRBD2, 5 bases. The V and J ends lost 5 bases and 2 bases respectively, with 11 bases between them. The CDR3 runs to 14 residues. Germline V gives CDR1 MNHEY, CDR2 SVGAGI. CDR3: CASSPQRVTDTQYF. CDR3 in DNA: TGTGCCAGCAGTCCACAGAGGGTCACAGATACGCAGTATTTT.

V gene TRBV7-9 combines with J gene TRBJ2-1; D is ambiguous. The CDR3 spans 14 residues. The V end lost 2 bases, the J end lost 0 bases, and 5 bases lay between the germline ends. In germline, CDR1 is SEHNR, CDR2 FQNEAQ (reference sequence). CDR3 nucleotides: TGTGCCAGCAGCTTAACGAGCTCCTACAATGAGCAGTTCTTC. Residues: CASSLTSSYNEQFF.

The CDR3 sequence is CAISETWDRGRSAFF. DNA of the CDR3: TGTGCCATCAGTGAAACTTGGGACAGGGGGCGATCGGCTTTCTTT. V gene TRBV10-3 combines with J gene TRBJ1-1, with 12 nucleotides matching TRBD1. Losses at the gene ends were 3 bases for V and 11 bases for J; bases not matched to a gene: 10. Germline CDR1 reads ENHRY; CDR2 reads SYGVKD. The CDR3 is 15 amino acids.

The chain couples TRBV28 to TRBJ2-5; possible D gene TRBD1, 6 bases. V lost 7 bases, J lost 1 base, and 13 bases lay in between. The CDR3 covers 14 residues. Germline loops: CDR1 MDHEN, CDR2 SYDVKM. In DNA, the CDR3 is TGTGCCAGCAACCCGGGACACCTCCAAGAGACCCAGTACTTC. It is translated as CASNPGHLQETQYF.

This sequence joins TRBV30 and TRBJ2-1; 8 nucleotides match TRBD1. V trimming: 1 base; J trimming: 6 bases; junction bases outside the gene matches: 8. CDR3 length equals 15 residues. Germline assignment: CDR1 GTSNPN and CDR2 SVGIG (reference sequence). The CDR3 protein is CAWSEDREISNEQFF. DNA of the CDR3: TGTGCCTGGAGTGAGGACAGGGAGATTTCCAATGAGCAGTTCTTC.

This chain joins TRBV19 and TRBJ1-1, with no clear D. The CDR3 has 16 amino acids. Trimming removed 7 bases from V and 0 bases from J, with 18 bases in between. Germline V gene data show CDR1 as LNHDA and CDR2 as SQIVND (reference sequence). CDR3 sequence reads: CASKKIVSIMNTEAFF. The CDR3 DNA sequence: TGTGCCAGTAAGAAAATAGTGAGTATCATGAACACTGAAGCTTTCTTT. The full variable domain, with the rest looked up from reference TRBV19 and TRBJ1-1, is DGGITQSPKYLFRKEGQNVTLSCEQNLNHDAMYWYRQDPGQGLRLIYYSQIVNDFQKGDIAEGYSVSREKKESFPLTVTSAQKNPTAFYLCASKKIVSIMNTEAFFGQGTRLTVV.

The V gene is TRBV24-1, the J gene TRBJ2-1; D might be TRBD2 (6 bases). Germline values: CDR1 KGHDR, CDR2 SFDVKD. The CDR3 is 16 amino acids. V was clipped by 5 bases and J by 8 bases, with 21 bases between them. In nucleotides, the CDR3 is TGTGCCACCAGTGTTAGTCGAAGTCGAGCGGGCGATGAGCAGTTCTTC. Translation gives CATSVSRSRAGDEQFF.

This chain connects TRBV7-9 to TRBJ1-1; 7 nucleotides agree with TRBD1. The germline V gene encodes CDR1 SEHNR and CDR2 FQNEAQ (reference sequence). This CDR3 has 14 residues. Losses at the gene ends were 6 bases for V and 0 bases for J; bases not matched to a gene: 4. The CDR3 bases are TGTGCCAGCAGGTTCGACAGGGTGAACACTGAAGCTTTCTTT. This translates into CASRFDRVNTEAFF.

V is TRBV2 and J is TRBJ2-7, with 7 bases fitting TRBD1. The ends lost 6 bases at V and 4 bases at J; junction bases unmatched: 6. CDR1 and CDR2 (germline): SNHLY, FYNNEI. There are 13 residues in the CDR3. The CDR3 DNA reads TGTGCCAGCAGGGGGACAGATCTTTACGAGCAGTACTTC. This encodes CASRGTDLYEQYF.

The J gene is TRBJ2-4, the V gene TRBV2; 7 nucleotides align to TRBD2. The CDR3 loop spans 13 amino acids. Trimming cost V 5 bases and J 9 bases; bases outside gene matches: 7. In germline, CDR1 is SNHLY, CDR2 FYNNEI. This chain's CDR3 is CASSPGGLAIQYF. CDR3 coding DNA: TGTGCCAGCAGTCCCGGGGGGTTGGCCATTCAGTACTTC.

This clone was recorded a few times. This chain joins TRBV9 and TRBJ2-2; 7 bases are shared with TRBD1. Trimming at V came to 4 bases and at J to 2 bases, leaving 8 bases not matched to a gene. CDR1 SGDLS and CDR2 YYNGEE come from the germline V gene. CDR3 length: 16 residues. The CDR3 sequence: CASSSRGGRNTGELFF. The CDR3 DNA reads TGTGCCAGCAGCTCCCGAGGGGGCCGTAACACCGGGGAGCTGTTTTTT.

The table lists this clone with a few counts. Written as DNA, the CDR3 is TGTGCCAGCAGCCCGGGACAGAGAGGTAGCTCCTACGAGCAGTACTTC. This codes for CASSPGQRGSSYEQYF. The chain links TRBV3-1 (or the pseudogene TRBV3-2) to TRBJ2-7; the match to TRBD1 covers 7 bases. CDR1 LGHDT and CDR2 YNNKEL come from the germline V gene (reference sequence). The CDR3 consists of 16 residues. V gave up 4 bases and J gave up 0 bases; unmatched junction bases: 9.

This clone appeared once. The V gene is TRBV6-5, the J gene TRBJ1-5; D gene uncertain. The germline V gene has CDR1 MNHEY and CDR2 SVGAGI. V dropped 0 bases and J dropped 1 base, with 10 bases sitting between them. The CDR3 runs 16 residues. CDR3: CASSYSSGWSNQPQHF. The CDR3 bases are TGTGCCAGCAGTTACTCATCGGGTTGGAGCAATCAGCCCCAGCATTTT.

V and J are TRBV3-1 (or the pseudogene TRBV3-2) and TRBJ1-3; D is perhaps TRBD1 (6 bases). Trimming pared 7 bases from V and 0 bases from J, leaving 10 bases between. This CDR3 is built from 14 residues. CDR1 LGHDT and CDR2 YNNKEL come from the germline V gene (reference sequence). CDR3 bases: TGTGCCAGCAACCGACAGGACTCTGGAAACACCATATATTTT. Protein sequence: CASNRQDSGNTIYF.

This clone has just one count. The V and J genes are TRBV5-1 and TRBJ1-3; 8 positions agree with TRBD1. The germline gives CDR1 SGHRS, CDR2 YFSETQ. With V trimmed by 0 bases and J by 8 bases, 4 bases remained unmatched. The CDR3 runs to 14 residues. The CDR3 spells CASSLAQGADTIYF. The CDR3 nucleotides are TGCGCCAGCAGCTTGGCCCAGGGGGCTGACACCATATATTTT. The entire variable domain, with the rest obtained from reference TRBV5-1 and TRBJ1-3, is as follows: KAGVTQTPRYLIKTRGQQVTLSCSPISGHRSVSWYQQTPGQGLQFLFEYFSETQRNKGNFPGRFSGRQFSNSRSEMNVSTLELGDSALYLCASSLAQGADTIYFGEGSWLTVV.

The chain employs TRBV24-1 and TRBJ1-5; unclear D gene. The CDR3 loop spans 15 amino acids. V lost 4 bases to trimming and J lost 0 bases, with 9 bases between them. Germline V CDR1 and CDR2: KGHDR, SFDVKD. The CDR3 here is CATSDSSISNQPQHF. The CDR3 DNA sequence: TGTGCCACCAGTGACTCCAGTATTAGCAATCAGCCCCAGCATTTT.

V is TRBV18 and J is TRBJ1-1; TRBD1 matches 7 bases. V lost 8 bases and J lost 4; bases outside the gene matches: 7. The CDR3 runs 13 residues. Germline lookup yields CDR1 KGHSH and CDR2 LQKENI. CDR3 in amino acids: CASLQGRGTEAFF. The CDR3 DNA follows: TGTGCCAGCCTACAGGGGCGTGGCACTGAAGCTTTCTTT.

The rearrangement joins TRBV30 to TRBJ1-6, with unresolved D. The ends were cut back, 8 bases at V and 10 bases at J, with 21 bases in the middle. Germline CDR1 reads GTSNPN; CDR2 reads SVGIG (reference sequence). The CDR3 sequence is 14 residues long. As DNA, the CDR3 is TGTGCCGGCCGGGCTTCCCTTCGAGGGTCACCCCTCCACTTT. The encoded protein is CAGRASLRGSPLHF.

This clone came up once. The rearrangement uses TRBV11-2 and TRBJ1-6; 9 bases map to TRBD1. CDR1 and CDR2 (germline): SGHAT, FQNNGV. There are 15 residues in the CDR3. J gave up 7 bases and V 1 base, and 2 bases lay outside the gene matches. For the CDR3, the DNA is TGTGCCAGCAGCTTAGGGACAGGGGCAAATTCACCCCTCCACTTT. Protein sequence: CASSLGTGANSPLHF.

The table lists this clone with a count of one. V is TRBV23-1 and J is TRBJ2-1; 8 positions agree with TRBD1. TRBV23-1 is designated an ORF whose function remains uncertain. With V trimmed by 0 bases and J by 5 bases, 3 bases remained unmatched. This CDR3 has 15 residues. This CDR3 reads CASSQSWDRHNEQFF. In nucleotides, the CDR3 is TGCGCCAGCAGTCAATCGTGGGACAGGCACAATGAGCAGTTCTTC.

The chain is built from TRBV2 and TRBJ1-1, with 7 bases lining up with TRBD1. V dropped 6 bases and J dropped 1; count of bases not matched to a gene: 8. The CDR3 contains 15 residues. Looked up from germline, CDR1 is SNHLY and CDR2 is FYNNEI. CDR3 protein: CASSPLDRANTEAFF. The CDR3 nucleotides are TGTGCCAGCAGCCCCCTCGACAGGGCGAACACTGAAGCTTTCTTT.

This clone was recorded only once. In nucleotides, the CDR3 is TGTGCCAGCAGCCCAGGGGGTGGCAATCAGCCCCAGCATTTT. It codes for CASSPGGGNQPQHF. V is TRBV7-3 and J is TRBJ1-5; 7 positions match TRBD1. Germline trimming cut 5 bases from V and 2 bases from J; bases unmatched to any gene: 3. This CDR3 comprises 14 residues. The germline gives CDR1 SGHTA, CDR2 FQGTGA.

The rearrangement joins TRBV7-9 to TRBJ1-4; no clear D. The CDR3 sequence is 12 residues long. The V and J ends lost 1 base and 7 bases respectively, with 4 bases between them. Germline CDR1 SEHNR, CDR2 FQNEAQ (reference sequence). In DNA form, the CDR3 reads TGTGCCAGCAGCTTAGGAGGTGAAAAACTGTTTTTT. Residues: CASSLGGEKLFF.

CDR3 in amino acids: CASSLGVAGDPGNEQYF. The CDR3 DNA reads TGTGCCAGCAGCCTTGGGGTAGCGGGGGACCCGGGCAACGAGCAGTACTTC. The chain joins TRBV7-6 to TRBJ2-7, with 9 bases identical to TRBD2. Trimming cost V 5 bases and J 5 bases; bases outside gene matches: 16. Germline V CDR1 and CDR2: SGHVS, FNYEAQ. There are 17 residues in the CDR3.

The rearrangement links TRBV7-9 to TRBJ2-1; D ambiguous. CDR3 length equals 13 residues. The V end lost 3 bases, the J end lost 7 bases, and 10 bases lay between the germline ends. Germline values: CDR1 SEHNR, CDR2 FQNEAQ (reference sequence). As DNA, the CDR3 is TGTGCCAGCAGCTTGTCTAGTTATAATGAGCAGTTCTTC. It encodes CASSLSSYNEQFF.

The chain recombines TRBV28 with TRBJ2-7, with 9 bases aligning to TRBD1. The CDR3 totals 14 residues. Germline CDR1 MDHEN, CDR2 SYDVKM. V lost 7 bases, J lost 0 bases, and 4 bases stayed unmatched. The CDR3 region is CASIGQGTSYEQYF. CDR3 DNA sequence: TGTGCCAGCATAGGACAGGGGACCTCCTACGAGCAGTACTTC.